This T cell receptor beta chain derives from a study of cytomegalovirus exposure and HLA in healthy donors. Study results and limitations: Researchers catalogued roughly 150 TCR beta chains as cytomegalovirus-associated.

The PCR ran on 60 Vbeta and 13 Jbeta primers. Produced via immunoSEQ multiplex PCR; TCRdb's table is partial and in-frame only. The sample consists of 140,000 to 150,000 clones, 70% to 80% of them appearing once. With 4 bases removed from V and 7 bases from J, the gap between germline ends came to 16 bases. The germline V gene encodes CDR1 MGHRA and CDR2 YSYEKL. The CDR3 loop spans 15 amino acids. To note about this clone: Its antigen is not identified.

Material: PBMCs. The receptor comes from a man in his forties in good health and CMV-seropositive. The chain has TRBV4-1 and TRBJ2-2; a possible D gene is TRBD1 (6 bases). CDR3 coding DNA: TGCGCCAGCAGCCGCGGAACAGGGCAAGGCGGGGAGCTGTTTTTT. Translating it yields CASSRGTGQGGELFF.